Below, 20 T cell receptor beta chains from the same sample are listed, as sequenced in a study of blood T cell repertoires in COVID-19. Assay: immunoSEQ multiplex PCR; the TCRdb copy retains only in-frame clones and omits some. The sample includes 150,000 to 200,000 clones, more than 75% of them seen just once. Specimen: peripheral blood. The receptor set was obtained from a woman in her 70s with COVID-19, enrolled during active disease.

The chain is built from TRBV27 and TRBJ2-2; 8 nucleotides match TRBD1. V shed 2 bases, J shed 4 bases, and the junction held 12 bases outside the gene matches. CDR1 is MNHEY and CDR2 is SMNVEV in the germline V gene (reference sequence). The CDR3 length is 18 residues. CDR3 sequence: CASSLLGRGLRGTGELFF. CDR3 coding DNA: TGTGCCAGCAGTTTACTCGGCAGGGGGCTTCGGGGCACCGGGGAGCTGTTTTTT.

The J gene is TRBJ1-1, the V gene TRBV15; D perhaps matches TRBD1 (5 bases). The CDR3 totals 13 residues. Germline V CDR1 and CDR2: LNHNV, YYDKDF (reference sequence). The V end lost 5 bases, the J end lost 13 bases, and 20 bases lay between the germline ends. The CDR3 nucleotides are TGTGCCACCAGCCCGCGGGGGGGTCATACAGATTTCTTT. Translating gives CATSPRGGHTDFF.

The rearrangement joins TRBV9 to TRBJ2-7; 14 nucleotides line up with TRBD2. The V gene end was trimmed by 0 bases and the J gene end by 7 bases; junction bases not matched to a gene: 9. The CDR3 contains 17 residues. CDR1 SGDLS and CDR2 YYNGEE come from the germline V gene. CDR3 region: CASSVGTSGRTSREQYF. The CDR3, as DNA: TGTGCCAGCAGCGTAGGGACTAGCGGGAGGACGTCTCGGGAGCAGTACTTC.

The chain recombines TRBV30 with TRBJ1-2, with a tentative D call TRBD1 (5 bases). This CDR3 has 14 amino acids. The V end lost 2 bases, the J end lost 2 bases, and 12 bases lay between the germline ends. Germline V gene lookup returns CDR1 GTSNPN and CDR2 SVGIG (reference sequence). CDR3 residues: CAWSQVGGNYGYTF. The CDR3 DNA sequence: TGTGCCTGGAGTCAGGTGGGGGGAAACTATGGCTACACCTTC.

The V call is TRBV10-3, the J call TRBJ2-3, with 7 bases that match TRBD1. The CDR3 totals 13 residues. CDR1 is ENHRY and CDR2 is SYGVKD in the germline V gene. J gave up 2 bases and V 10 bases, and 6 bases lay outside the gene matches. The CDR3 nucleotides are TGTGCCAGCTGGACAGGCGCCACAGATACGCAGTATTTT. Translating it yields CASWTGATDTQYF.

The CDR3 spells CASRASGNTIYF. The CDR3 DNA sequence: TGTGCCAGCAGGGCCTCTGGAAACACCATATATTTT. V and J are TRBV28 and TRBJ1-3; no clear D. Germline assignment: CDR1 MDHEN and CDR2 SYDVKM. The V gene lost 6 bases and the J gene lost 0 bases, with 3 bases spanning the gap. The CDR3 spans 12 residues.

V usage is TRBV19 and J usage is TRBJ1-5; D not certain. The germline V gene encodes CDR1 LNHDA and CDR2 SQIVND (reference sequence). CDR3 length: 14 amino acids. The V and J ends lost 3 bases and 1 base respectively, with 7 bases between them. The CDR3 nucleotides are TGTGCCAGTAGTATTCATAGCAGCAATCAGCCCCAGCATTTT. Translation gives CASSIHSSNQPQHF.

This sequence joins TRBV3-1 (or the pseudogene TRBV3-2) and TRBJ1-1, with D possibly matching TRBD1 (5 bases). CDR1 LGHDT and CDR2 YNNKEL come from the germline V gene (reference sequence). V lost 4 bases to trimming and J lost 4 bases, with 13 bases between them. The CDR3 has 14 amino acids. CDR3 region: CASSPIRGGTEAFF. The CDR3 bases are TGTGCCAGCAGCCCGATCCGGGGGGGCACTGAAGCTTTCTTT.

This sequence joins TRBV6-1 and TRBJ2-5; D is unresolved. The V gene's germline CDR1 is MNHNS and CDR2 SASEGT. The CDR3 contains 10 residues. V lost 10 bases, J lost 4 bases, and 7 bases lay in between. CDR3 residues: CATSRETQYF. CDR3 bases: TGTGCCACCTCCAGAGAGACCCAGTACTTC.

Written as DNA, the CDR3 is TGCGCCAGCAAATCCGGGACAGGGTACACCGGGGAGCTGTTTTTT. Protein product: CASKSGTGYTGELFF. The genes are TRBV5-1 and TRBJ2-2; TRBD1 aligns across 9 bases. This CDR3 is 15 amino acids long. The V gene end was trimmed by 6 bases and the J gene end by 3 bases; junction bases not matched to a gene: 6. Per the germline V gene, CDR1 is SGHRS and CDR2 is YFSETQ.

Here the CDR3 reads CATSPGQGARGYTF. The CDR3 nucleotides read TGTGCCACCAGCCCGGGACAGGGGGCGCGAGGCTACACCTTC. V is TRBV24-1 and J is TRBJ1-2, with 12 bases aligning to TRBD1. This CDR3 spans 14 amino acids. Per germline, CDR1 KGHDR and CDR2 SFDVKD. J lost 8 bases, V lost 7 bases, and 7 bases had no gene match.

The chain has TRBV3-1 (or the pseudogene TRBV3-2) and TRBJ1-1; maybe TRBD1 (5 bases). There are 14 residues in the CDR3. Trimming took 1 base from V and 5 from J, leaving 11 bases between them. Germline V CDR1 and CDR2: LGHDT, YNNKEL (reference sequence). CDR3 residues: CASSQVGGGTEAFF. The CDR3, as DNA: TGTGCCAGCAGCCAAGTGGGGGGAGGTACTGAAGCTTTCTTT.

The CDR3 DNA follows: TGTGCCAGCAGCTTTTCCGGGACAGGGATTACACCCCTCCACTTT. The encoded protein is CASSFSGTGITPLHF. The chain joins TRBV7-2 to TRBJ1-6, with 9 bases aligning to TRBD1. The V and J ends lost 3 bases and 11 bases, in that order; junction bases with no gene match: 8. The CDR3 loop spans 15 amino acids. CDR1 is SGHTA and CDR2 is FQGNSA in the germline V gene.

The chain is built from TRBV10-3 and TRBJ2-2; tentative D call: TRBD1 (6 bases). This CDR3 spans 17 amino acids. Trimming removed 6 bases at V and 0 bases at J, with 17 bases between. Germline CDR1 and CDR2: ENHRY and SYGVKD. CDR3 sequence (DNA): TGTGCCATCAGCAGACTCGGGACACCCGCGAACACCGGGGAGCTGTTTTTT. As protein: CAISRLGTPANTGELFF.

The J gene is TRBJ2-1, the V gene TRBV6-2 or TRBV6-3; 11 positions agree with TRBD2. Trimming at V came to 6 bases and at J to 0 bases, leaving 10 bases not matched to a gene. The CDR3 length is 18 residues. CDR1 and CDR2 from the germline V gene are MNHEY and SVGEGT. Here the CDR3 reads CASSHGTSGLHSYNEQFF. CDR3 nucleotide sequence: TGTGCCAGCAGCCATGGGACTAGCGGACTTCACTCCTACAATGAGCAGTTCTTC.

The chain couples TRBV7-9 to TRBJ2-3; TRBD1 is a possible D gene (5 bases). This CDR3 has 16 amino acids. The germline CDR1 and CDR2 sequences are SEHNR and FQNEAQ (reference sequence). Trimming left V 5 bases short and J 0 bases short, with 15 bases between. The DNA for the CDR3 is TGTGCCAGCAGCCAAAGGGGCAATCCTAGCACAGATACGCAGTATTTT. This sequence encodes CASSQRGNPSTDTQYF.

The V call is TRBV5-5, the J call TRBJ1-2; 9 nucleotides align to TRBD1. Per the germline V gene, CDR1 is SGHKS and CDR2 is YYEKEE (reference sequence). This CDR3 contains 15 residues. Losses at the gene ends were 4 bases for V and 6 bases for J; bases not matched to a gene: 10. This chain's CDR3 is CASSHRDRALDGYTF. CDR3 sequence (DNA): TGTGCCAGCAGCCACCGGGACAGGGCGTTGGATGGCTACACCTTC.

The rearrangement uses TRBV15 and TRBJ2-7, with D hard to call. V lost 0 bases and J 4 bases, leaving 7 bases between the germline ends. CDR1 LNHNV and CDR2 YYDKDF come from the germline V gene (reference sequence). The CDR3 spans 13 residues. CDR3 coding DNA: TGTGCCACCAGCAGAGACTTGAGTTACGAGCAGTACTTC. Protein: CATSRDLSYEQYF.

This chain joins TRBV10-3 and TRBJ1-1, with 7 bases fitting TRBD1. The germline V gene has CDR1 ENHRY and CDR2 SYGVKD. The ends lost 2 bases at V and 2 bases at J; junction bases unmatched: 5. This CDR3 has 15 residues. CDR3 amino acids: CAISEQGEANTEAFF. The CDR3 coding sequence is TGTGCCATCAGTGAGCAGGGGGAAGCCAACACTGAAGCTTTCTTT.

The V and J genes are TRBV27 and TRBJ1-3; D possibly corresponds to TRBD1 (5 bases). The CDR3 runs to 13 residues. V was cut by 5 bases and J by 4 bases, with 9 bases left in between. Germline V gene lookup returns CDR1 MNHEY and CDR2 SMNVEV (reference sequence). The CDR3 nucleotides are TGTGCCAGCAGTATAAGGACAGGAAACACCATATATTTT. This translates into CASSIRTGNTIYF.